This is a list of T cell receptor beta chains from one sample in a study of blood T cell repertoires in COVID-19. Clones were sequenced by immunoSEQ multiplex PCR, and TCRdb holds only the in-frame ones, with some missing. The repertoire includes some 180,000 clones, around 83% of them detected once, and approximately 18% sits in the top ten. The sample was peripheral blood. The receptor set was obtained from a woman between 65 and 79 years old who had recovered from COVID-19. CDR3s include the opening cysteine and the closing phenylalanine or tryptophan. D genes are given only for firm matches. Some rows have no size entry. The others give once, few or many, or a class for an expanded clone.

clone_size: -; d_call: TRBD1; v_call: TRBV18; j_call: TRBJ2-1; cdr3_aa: CASSPPGQGSYNEQFF; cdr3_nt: TGTGCCAGCTCACCCCCGGGACAGGGGTCCTACAATGAGCAGTTCTTC
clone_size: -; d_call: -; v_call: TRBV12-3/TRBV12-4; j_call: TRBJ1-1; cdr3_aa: CATTQGGTEAFF; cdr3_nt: TGTGCCACCACACAGGGAGGGACTGAAGCTTTCTTT
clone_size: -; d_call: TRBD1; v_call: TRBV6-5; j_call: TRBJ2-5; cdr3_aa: CASSPEGTGVETQYF; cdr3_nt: TGTGCCAGCAGTCCCGAGGGGACAGGGGTGGAGACCCAGTACTTC
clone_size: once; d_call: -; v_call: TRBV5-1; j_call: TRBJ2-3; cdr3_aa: CASSLFAGADTQYF; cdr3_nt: TGCGCCAGCAGCTTGTTCGCAGGGGCAGATACGCAGTATTTT
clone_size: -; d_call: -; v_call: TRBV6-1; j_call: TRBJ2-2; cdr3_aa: CASIKSPVTGELFF; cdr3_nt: TGTGCCAGCATCAAAAGCCCGGTGACCGGGGAGCTGTTTTTT
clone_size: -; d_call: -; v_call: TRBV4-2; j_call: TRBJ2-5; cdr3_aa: CASSPRTAQETQYF; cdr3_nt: TGTGCCAGCAGCCCACGGACAGCCCAAGAGACCCAGTACTTC
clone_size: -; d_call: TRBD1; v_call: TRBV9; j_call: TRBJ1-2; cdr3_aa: CASSVGQGAEYGYTF; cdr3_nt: TGTGCCAGCAGCGTAGGGCAGGGGGCGGAATATGGCTACACCTTC
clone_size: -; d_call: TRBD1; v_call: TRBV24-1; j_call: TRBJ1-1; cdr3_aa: CATTDRGLGNTEAFF; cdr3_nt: TGTGCCACCACGGACAGGGGGTTAGGGAACACTGAAGCTTTCTTT
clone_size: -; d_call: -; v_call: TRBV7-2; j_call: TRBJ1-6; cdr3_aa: CASSLDRVGNSPLHF; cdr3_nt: TGTGCCAGCAGCTTAGACAGGGTGGGAAATTCACCCCTCCACTTT
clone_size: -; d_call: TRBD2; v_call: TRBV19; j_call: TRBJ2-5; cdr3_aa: CASSITSGQETQYF; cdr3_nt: TGTGCCAGTAGTATCACTAGCGGACAAGAGACCCAGTACTTC
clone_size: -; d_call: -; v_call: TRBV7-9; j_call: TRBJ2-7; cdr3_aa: CASSPSGSYEQYF; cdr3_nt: TGTGCCAGCAGCCCGTCGGGCTCCTACGAGCAGTACTTC
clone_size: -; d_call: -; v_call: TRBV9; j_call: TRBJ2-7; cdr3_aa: CASSTGHSSYEQYF; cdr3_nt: TGTGCCAGCAGTACGGGACACAGCTCCTACGAGCAGTACTTC
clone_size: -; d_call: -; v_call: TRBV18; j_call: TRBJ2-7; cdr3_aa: CASSTGTSYEQYF; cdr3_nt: TGTGCCAGCTCAACCGGGACTTCCTACGAGCAGTACTTC
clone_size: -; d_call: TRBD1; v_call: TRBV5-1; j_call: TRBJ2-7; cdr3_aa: CASSRDRATTYEQYF; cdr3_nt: TGCGCCAGCAGCCGGGACAGGGCTACCACCTACGAGCAGTACTTC
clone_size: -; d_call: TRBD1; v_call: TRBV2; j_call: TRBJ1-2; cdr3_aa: CASRGQGPNYGYTF; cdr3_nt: TGTGCCAGCAGGGGACAGGGGCCTAACTATGGCTACACCTTC
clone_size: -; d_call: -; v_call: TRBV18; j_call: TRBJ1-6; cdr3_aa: CASSRDWGNSPLHF; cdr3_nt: TGTGCCAGCTCGAGGGACTGGGGTAATTCACCCCTCCACTTT
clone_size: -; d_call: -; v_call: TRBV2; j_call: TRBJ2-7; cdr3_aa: CASSVGTYEQYF; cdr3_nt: TGTGCCAGCAGTGTCGGGACCTACGAGCAGTACTTC
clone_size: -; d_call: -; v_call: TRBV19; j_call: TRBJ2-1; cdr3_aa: CASTTIGDEQFF; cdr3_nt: TGTGCCAGTACCACTATCGGGGATGAGCAGTTCTTC
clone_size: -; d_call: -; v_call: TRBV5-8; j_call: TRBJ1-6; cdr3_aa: CASSPGEQPDNSPLHF; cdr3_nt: TGTGCCAGCAGCCCCGGGGAGCAGCCGGATAATTCACCCCTCCACTTT
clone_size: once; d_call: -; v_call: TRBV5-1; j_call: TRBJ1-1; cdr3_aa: CASSLHQPNTEAFF; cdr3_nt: TGCGCCAGCAGCTTACATCAACCGAACACTGAAGCTTTCTTT
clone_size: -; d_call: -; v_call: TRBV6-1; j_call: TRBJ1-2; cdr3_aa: CASSDPGRTAEPYGYTF; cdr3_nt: TGTGCCAGCAGTGACCCGGGCCGGACAGCGGAGCCCTATGGCTACACCTTC
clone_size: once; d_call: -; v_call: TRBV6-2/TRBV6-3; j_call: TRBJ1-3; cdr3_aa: CASSYSRPGNTIYF; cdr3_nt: TGTGCCAGCAGTTACTCGAGGCCTGGAAACACCATATATTTT
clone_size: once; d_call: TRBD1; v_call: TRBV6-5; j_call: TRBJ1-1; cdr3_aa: CASGRGTGVNTEAFF; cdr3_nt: TGTGCCAGCGGACGGGGGACAGGGGTGAACACTGAAGCTTTCTTT
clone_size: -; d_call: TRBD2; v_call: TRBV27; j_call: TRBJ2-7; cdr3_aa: CASSRRGASGGPSYEQYF; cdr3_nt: TGTGCCAGCAGCCGGCGGGGTGCTTCGGGAGGCCCCTCCTACGAGCAGTACTTC
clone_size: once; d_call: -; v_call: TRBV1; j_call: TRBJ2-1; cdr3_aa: CTSSHQREGHYNEQFF; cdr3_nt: TGCACCAGCAGCCACCAGCGGGAGGGACACTACAATGAGCAGTTCTTC
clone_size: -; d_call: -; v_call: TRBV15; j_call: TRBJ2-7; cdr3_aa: CATSRGGEGRLYEQYF; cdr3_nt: TGTGCCACCAGCAGAGGCGGAGAGGGCAGACTCTACGAGCAGTACTTC
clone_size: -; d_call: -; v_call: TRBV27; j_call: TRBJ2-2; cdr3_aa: CATSQGRGTGELFF; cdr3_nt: TGTGCGACCTCTCAGGGGCGTGGGACCGGGGAGCTGTTTTTT
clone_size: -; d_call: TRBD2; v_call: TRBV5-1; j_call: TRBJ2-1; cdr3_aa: CASSLAPAGGFEQFF; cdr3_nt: TGCGCCAGCAGCTTGGCCCCAGCGGGAGGTTTTGAGCAGTTCTTC
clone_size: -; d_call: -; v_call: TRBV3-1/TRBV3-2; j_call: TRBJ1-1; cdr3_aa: CASSPTGTHTEAFF; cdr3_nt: TGTGCCAGCAGCCCTACAGGGACCCACACTGAAGCTTTCTTT
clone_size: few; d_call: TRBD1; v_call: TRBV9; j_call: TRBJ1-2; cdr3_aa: CASSAPGQGLRGYTF; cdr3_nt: TGTGCCAGCAGCGCCCCGGGACAGGGACTTCGGGGCTACACCTTC
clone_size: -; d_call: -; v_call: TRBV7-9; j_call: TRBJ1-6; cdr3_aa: CATEPGGSYNSPLHF; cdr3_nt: TGTGCCACCGAACCCGGGGGCTCCTATAATTCACCCCTCCACTTT
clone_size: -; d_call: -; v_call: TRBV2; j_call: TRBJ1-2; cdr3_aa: CASSPSSRVNYTF; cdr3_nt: TGTGCCAGCAGTCCCAGCTCACGGGTCAATTACACCTTC
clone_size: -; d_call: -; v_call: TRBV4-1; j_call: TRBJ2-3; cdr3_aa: CASRRQDGTQYF; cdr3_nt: TGCGCCAGCCGACGACAGGACGGTACGCAGTATTTT
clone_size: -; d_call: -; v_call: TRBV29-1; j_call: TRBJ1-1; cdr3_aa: CSVRGGLDTEAFF; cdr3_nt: TGCAGCGTTAGGGGGGGGTTGGACACTGAAGCTTTCTTT
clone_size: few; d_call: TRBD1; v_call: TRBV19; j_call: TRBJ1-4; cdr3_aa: CASRRGTNEKLFF; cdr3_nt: TGTGCCAGTCGCAGGGGGACGAATGAAAAACTGTTTTTT
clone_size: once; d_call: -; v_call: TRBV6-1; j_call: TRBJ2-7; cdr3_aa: CASSEVGDTYEQYF; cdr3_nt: TGTGCCAGCAGTGAAGTGGGGGACACCTACGAGCAGTACTTC
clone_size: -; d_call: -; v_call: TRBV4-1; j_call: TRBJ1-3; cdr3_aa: CASSQVGLHPSGNTIYF; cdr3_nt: TGCGCCAGCAGCCAAGTGGGGCTACATCCCTCTGGAAACACCATATATTTT
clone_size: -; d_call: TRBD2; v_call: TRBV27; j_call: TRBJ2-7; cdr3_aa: CASRLAGWDEQYF; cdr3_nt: TGTGCCAGCCGACTAGCGGGATGGGACGAGCAGTACTTC
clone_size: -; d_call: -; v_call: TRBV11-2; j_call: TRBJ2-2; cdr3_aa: CASTPDDSGGELFF; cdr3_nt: TGTGCCAGCACCCCAGACGACTCTGGGGGGGAGCTGTTTTTT
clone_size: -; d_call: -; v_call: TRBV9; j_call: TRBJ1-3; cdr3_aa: CASSPPDNGDTIYF; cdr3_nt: TGTGCCAGCAGCCCACCGGACAACGGAGACACCATATATTTT
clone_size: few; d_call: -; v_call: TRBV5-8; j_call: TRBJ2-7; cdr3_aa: CASPRGATYEQYF; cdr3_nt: TGTGCCAGCCCTCGGGGGGCAACCTACGAGCAGTACTTC
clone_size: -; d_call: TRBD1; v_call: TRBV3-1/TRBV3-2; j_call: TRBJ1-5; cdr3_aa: CASSPTGGNQPQHF; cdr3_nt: TGTGCCAGCAGCCCTACAGGGGGCAATCAGCCCCAGCATTTT
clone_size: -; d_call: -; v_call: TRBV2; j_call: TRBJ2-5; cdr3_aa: CASSDARETQYF; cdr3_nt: TGTGCCAGCAGTGACGCCAGGGAGACCCAGTACTTC
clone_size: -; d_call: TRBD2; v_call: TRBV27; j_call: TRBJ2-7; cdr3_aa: CASTGGYEQYF; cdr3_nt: TGTGCCAGCACGGGGGGGTACGAGCAGTACTTC
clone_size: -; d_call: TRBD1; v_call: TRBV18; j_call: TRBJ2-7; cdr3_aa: CASSPGTGDRLGEQYF; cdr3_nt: TGTGCCAGCTCGCCTGGGACAGGGGACCGGCTGGGCGAGCAGTACTTC
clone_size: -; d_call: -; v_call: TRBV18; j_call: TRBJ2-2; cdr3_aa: CASSPPSRVTGELFF; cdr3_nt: TGTGCCAGCTCACCACCCTCCAGGGTCACCGGGGAGCTGTTTTTT
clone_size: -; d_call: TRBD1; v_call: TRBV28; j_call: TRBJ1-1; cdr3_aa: CASSPPGTGDLTEAFF; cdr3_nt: TGTGCCAGCAGCCCCCCCGGGACAGGGGATCTAACTGAAGCTTTCTTT
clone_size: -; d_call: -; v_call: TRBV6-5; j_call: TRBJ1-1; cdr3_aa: CASSSPRAGTEAFF; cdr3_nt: TGTGCCAGCAGTTCCCCCAGGGCAGGTACTGAAGCTTTCTTT